Each of the 18 T cell receptor beta chains below was sequenced from the same sample in a study of beta chain features in type 1 diabetes. The study reverse transcribed the entire isolated RNA, so it sequenced expressed TCRB transcripts. Sequenced by immunoSEQ multiplex PCR; TCRdb stores in-frame clones only, minus some. The repertoire consists of about 900,000 clones, with about a sixth occurring once and the leading ten covering around 0.02%. The sequenced sample was naive CD4+ T cells from blood. All receptors come from a woman aged 18 to 35 in good health.

This clone was seen a handful of times. The chain links TRBV4-1 to TRBJ1-5, with D unresolved. The V and J ends lost 0 bases and 4 bases respectively, with 10 bases between them. The germline V gene has CDR1 MGHRA and CDR2 YSYEKL. The length of the CDR3 is 15 residues. The CDR3 is CASSQDLAANQPQHF. CDR3 DNA: TGCGCCAGCAGCCAAGATTTAGCAGCTAATCAGCCCCAGCATTTT.

This clone has more than one count but fewer than ten. The CDR3 is CASSLSPSGRTTYEQYF. CDR3 nucleotide sequence: TGTGCCAGCAGCTTATCCCCTAGCGGGAGGACCACCTACGAGCAGTACTTC. The chain joins TRBV7-9 to TRBJ2-7; 11 bases agree with TRBD2. The CDR3 extends over 17 amino acids. Trimming cost V 2 bases and J 2 bases; bases outside gene matches: 8. Germline V gene data show CDR1 as SEHNR and CDR2 as FQNEAQ (reference sequence).

The chain recombines TRBV10-3 with TRBJ2-7, with 11 positions matching TRBD2. Looked up from germline, CDR1 is ENHRY and CDR2 is SYGVKD. This CDR3 contains 16 residues. J was trimmed by 6 bases and V by 7 bases; bases with no gene match: 14. The CDR3 reads CAIMDPLLAGVPEQYF. CDR3 sequence (DNA): TGTGCCATCATGGACCCTTTACTAGCGGGAGTACCCGAGCAGTACTTC.

This chain links TRBV4-3 with TRBJ2-3, with D uncertain. The CDR3 runs 14 residues. V gave up 0 bases and J gave up 11 bases, with 15 bases separating them. CDR1 is LGHNA, CDR2 YSLEER, per germline. CDR3 region: CASSQDATQILQYF. The CDR3 coding sequence is TGCGCCAGCAGCCAAGATGCCACCCAGATATTGCAGTATTTT.

The V call is TRBV7-9, the J call TRBJ1-5; 10 positions agree with TRBD1. J was trimmed by 6 bases and V by 1 base; bases with no gene match: 9. CDR1 SEHNR and CDR2 FQNEAQ come from the germline V gene (reference sequence). The CDR3 is 17 amino acids. CDR3 sequence (DNA): TGTGCCAGCAGCTTAGTCCCGGGACAGGGGCCGGTTCAGCCCCAGCATTTT. Its protein product is CASSLVPGQGPVQPQHF.

This clone was observed a handful of times. V and J are TRBV11-2 and TRBJ2-3, with a possible D match to TRBD1 (5 bases). The germline V gene has CDR1 SGHAT and CDR2 FQNNGV. This CDR3 contains 15 residues. With 1 base removed from V and 6 bases from J, the gap between germline ends came to 14 bases. CDR3 loop: CASSLVGHHGDTQYF. The CDR3, as DNA: TGTGCCAGCAGCTTAGTTGGACACCATGGGGATACGCAGTATTTT.

The CDR3 reads CASSYRTSGWPGELFF. For the CDR3, the DNA is TGTGCCAGCAGCTACCGGACTAGCGGGTGGCCCGGGGAGCTGTTTTTT. The chain links TRBV7-2 to TRBJ2-2; 11 bases are shared with TRBD2. J was trimmed by 6 bases and V by 4 bases; bases with no gene match: 7. The CDR3 has 16 amino acids. The germline V gene encodes CDR1 SGHTA and CDR2 FQGNSA.

The chain has TRBV15 and TRBJ2-1; TRBD2 agrees at 12 bases. The CDR3 covers 18 residues. CDR1 is LNHNV, CDR2 YYDKDF, per germline (reference sequence). V lost 0 bases, J lost 6 bases, and 9 bases stayed unmatched. CDR3 loop: CATSRDPPGTSGLNEQFF. The DNA for the CDR3 is TGTGCCACCAGCAGAGATCCCCCCGGGACTAGCGGGCTCAATGAGCAGTTCTTC.

This chain links TRBV2 with TRBJ1-5, with D maybe TRBD1 (5 bases). CDR3 length: 13 residues. Germline assignment: CDR1 SNHLY and CDR2 FYNNEI. The V and J ends lost 8 bases and 2 bases respectively, with 10 bases between them. CDR3 nucleotide sequence: TGTGCCAGCGCACAGGAGGGCAATCAGCCCCAGCATTTT. Residues: CASAQEGNQPQHF.

This chain connects TRBV28 to TRBJ2-7; no firm D call. The germline V gene has CDR1 MDHEN and CDR2 SYDVKM. Trimming took 7 bases from V and 0 from J, leaving 16 bases between them. This CDR3 has 15 amino acids. DNA for the CDR3: TGTGCCAGCAAATCGGCCGGTGGAGACTCCTACGAGCAGTACTTC. This sequence encodes CASKSAGGDSYEQYF.

This CDR3 reads CASRSRVVGEKLFF. In DNA form, the CDR3 reads TGTGCCAGCAGAAGTAGGGTAGTCGGTGAAAAACTGTTTTTT. V usage is TRBV2 and J usage is TRBJ1-4; no definite D call. This CDR3 comprises 14 residues. From germline, CDR1 is SNHLY and CDR2 FYNNEI. Trimming cost V 6 bases and J 7 bases, with 15 bases left between them. Complete variable domain (other parts from reference TRBV2 and TRBJ1-4): EPEVTQTPSHQVTQMGQEVILRCVPISNHLYFYWYRQILGQKVEFLVSFYNNEISEKSEIFDDQFSVERPDGSNFTLKIRSTKLEDSAMYFCASRSRVVGEKLFFGSGTQLSVL.

The genes are TRBV6-5 and TRBJ1-5, with 9 nucleotides matching TRBD1. From germline, CDR1 is MNHEY and CDR2 SVGAGI. V was clipped by 5 bases and J by 11 bases; unmatched bases: 13. The CDR3 is made up of 15 amino acids. In nucleotides, the CDR3 is TGTGCCAGCAGTGCACAGGGGGCGCTGCCGGGGGCCCAGCATTTT. Its translation is CASSAQGALPGAQHF.

To note about this clone: Other DNA sequences in the sample encode the same CDR3. V gene TRBV7-9 combines with J gene TRBJ2-3, with D possibly matching TRBD2 (6 bases). Germline assignment: CDR1 SEHNR and CDR2 FQNEAQ (reference sequence). The CDR3 has 13 amino acids. The V end was cut by 6 bases, the J end by 1 base, with 8 bases between. The CDR3 here is CASRRGGTDTQYF. CDR3 in DNA: TGTGCCAGCAGGCGGGGCGGCACAGATACGCAGTATTTT.

The sample holds a few counts of this clone. The rearrangement uses TRBV2 and TRBJ2-2; D remains unclear. The germline V and J ends were trimmed by 2 bases and 5 bases, with 12 bases remaining between them. Germline V gene lookup returns CDR1 SNHLY and CDR2 FYNNEI. CDR3 size: 15 residues. The CDR3 region is CASSESKAWTGELFF. CDR3 DNA sequence: TGTGCCAGCAGTGAATCTAAGGCATGGACCGGGGAGCTGTTTTTT.

This clone was seen only a few times. The genes are TRBV4-3 and TRBJ1-1; D ambiguous. Between the trimmed V and J ends, which lost 8 bases and 0 bases, there was a span of 16 bases. The length of the CDR3 is 15 residues. CDR1 and CDR2 from the germline V gene are LGHNA and YSLEER. DNA of the CDR3: TGCGCCAGCCGCCCGTCTCTGGTAGTGAACACTGAAGCTTTCTTT. Translated: CASRPSLVVNTEAFF.

V usage is TRBV28 and J usage is TRBJ1-5; 7 positions agree with TRBD1. CDR1 MDHEN and CDR2 SYDVKM come from the germline V gene. The CDR3 contains 15 residues. With V trimmed by 6 bases and J by 2 bases, 7 bases remained unmatched. CDR3 nucleotides: TGTGCCAGCAGGCGACAGGGTGTAGGCAATCAGCCCCAGCATTTT. Protein sequence: CASRRQGVGNQPQHF.

J is TRBJ1-2 and V is TRBV4-3; 7 nucleotides line up with TRBD1. V dropped 0 bases and J dropped 9; count of bases not matched to a gene: 10. This CDR3 spans 15 amino acids. The germline V gene has CDR1 LGHNA and CDR2 YSLEER. As DNA, the CDR3 is TGCGCCAGCAGCCAAGACAAGGACTTACAGGGGCGCTACACCTTC. It is translated as CASSQDKDLQGRYTF.

The V call is TRBV25-1, the J call TRBJ2-3; D ambiguous. Germline values: CDR1 MGHDK, CDR2 SYGVNS. This CDR3 is 11 amino acids long. V was pared by 4 bases and J by 7 bases, with 6 bases between. The CDR3 here is CASSAENTQYF. CDR3 DNA sequence: TGTGCCAGCAGTGCGGAAAATACGCAGTATTTT. Variable domain in full (rest from reference TRBV25-1 and TRBJ2-3): EADIYQTPRYLVIGTGKKITLECSQTMGHDKMYWYQQDPGMELHLIHYSYGVNSTEKGDLSSESTVSRIRTEHFPLTLESARPSHTSQYLCASSAENTQYFGPGTRLTVL.